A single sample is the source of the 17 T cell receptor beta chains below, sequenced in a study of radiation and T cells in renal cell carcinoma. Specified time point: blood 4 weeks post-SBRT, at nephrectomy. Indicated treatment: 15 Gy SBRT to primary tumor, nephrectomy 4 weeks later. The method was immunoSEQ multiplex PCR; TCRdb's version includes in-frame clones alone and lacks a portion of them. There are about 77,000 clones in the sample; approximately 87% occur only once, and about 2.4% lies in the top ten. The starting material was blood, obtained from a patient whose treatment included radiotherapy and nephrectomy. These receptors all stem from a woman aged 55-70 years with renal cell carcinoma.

DNA of the CDR3: TGTGCCAGCAGCTTGAAAATAGGGACCACCGGGGAGCTGTTTTTT. Translation: CASSLKIGTTGELFF. The chain has TRBV5-4 and TRBJ2-2, with D perhaps assigned TRBD1 or TRBD2 (5 bases each). Germline V gene lookup returns CDR1 SGHNT and CDR2 YYREEE (reference sequence). V dropped 1 base and J dropped 4 bases, with 11 bases sitting between them. CDR3 length: 15 amino acids.

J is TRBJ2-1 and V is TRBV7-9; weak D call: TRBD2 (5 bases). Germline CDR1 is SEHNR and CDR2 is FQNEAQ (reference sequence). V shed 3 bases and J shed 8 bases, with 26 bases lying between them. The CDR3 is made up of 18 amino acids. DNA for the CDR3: TGTGCCAGCAGCTTCGGGCTAGCCTACTCGAGTCGAGTCGATGAGCAGTTCTTC. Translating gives CASSFGLAYSSRVDEQFF.

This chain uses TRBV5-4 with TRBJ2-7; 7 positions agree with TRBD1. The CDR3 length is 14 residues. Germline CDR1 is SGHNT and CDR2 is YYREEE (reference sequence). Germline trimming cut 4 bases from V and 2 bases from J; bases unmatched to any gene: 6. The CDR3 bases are TGTGCCAGCAGCCCCGGACAGGTCCCCTACGAGCAGTACTTC. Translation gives CASSPGQVPYEQYF.

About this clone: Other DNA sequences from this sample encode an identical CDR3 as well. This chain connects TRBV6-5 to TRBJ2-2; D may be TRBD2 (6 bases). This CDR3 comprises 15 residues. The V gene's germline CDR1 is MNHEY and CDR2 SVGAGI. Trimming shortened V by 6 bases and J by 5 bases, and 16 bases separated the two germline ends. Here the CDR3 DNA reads TGTGCCAGCAGCCTCTCCGGGACTCGGACCGGGGAGCTGTTTTTT. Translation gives CASSLSGTRTGELFF.

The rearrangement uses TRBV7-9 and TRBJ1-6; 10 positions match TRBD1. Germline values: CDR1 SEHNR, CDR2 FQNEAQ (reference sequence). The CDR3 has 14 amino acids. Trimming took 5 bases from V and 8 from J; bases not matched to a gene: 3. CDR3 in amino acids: CASSPGTGDSPLHF. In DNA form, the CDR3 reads TGTGCCAGCAGCCCCGGGACAGGGGATTCACCCCTCCACTTT.

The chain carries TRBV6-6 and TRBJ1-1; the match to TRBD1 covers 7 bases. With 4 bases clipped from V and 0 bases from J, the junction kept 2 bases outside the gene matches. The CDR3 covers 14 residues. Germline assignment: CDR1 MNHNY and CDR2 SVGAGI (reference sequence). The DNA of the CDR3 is TGTGCCAGCAGTTCACAGGGGATGAACACTGAAGCTTTCTTT. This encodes CASSSQGMNTEAFF.

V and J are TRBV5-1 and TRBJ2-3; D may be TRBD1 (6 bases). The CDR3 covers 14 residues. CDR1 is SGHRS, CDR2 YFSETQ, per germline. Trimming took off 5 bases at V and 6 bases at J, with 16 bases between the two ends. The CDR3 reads CASRRNEGEDTQYF. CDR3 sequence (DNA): TGCGCCAGCAGGAGGAACGAGGGGGAGGATACGCAGTATTTT.

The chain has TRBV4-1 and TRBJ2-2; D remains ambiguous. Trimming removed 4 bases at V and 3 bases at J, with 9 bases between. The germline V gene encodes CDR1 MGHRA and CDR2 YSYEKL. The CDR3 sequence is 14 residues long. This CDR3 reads CASSRTGYTGELFF. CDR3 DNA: TGCGCCAGCAGCCGCACCGGGTACACCGGGGAGCTGTTTTTT.

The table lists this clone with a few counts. In nucleotides, the CDR3 is TGTGCCAGCAGCCCTAAAGGGGTGGGGATTGGGTCCTACAATGAGCAGTTCTTC. Its protein is CASSPKGVGIGSYNEQFF. The J gene is TRBJ2-1, the V gene TRBV6-4; tentatively, D is TRBD1 (5 bases). The V and J ends lost 6 bases and 1 base respectively, with 22 bases between them. The CDR3 runs to 18 residues. Per germline, CDR1 MRHNA and CDR2 SNTAGT.

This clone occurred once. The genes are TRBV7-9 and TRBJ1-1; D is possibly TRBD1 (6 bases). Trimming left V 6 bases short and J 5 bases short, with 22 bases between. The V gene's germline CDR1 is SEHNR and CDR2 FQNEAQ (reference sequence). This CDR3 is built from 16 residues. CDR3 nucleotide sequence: TGTGCCAGCAGTTTCGGGGGCGGAAGGGAGGAAACTGAAGCTTTCTTT. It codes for CASSFGGGREETEAFF.

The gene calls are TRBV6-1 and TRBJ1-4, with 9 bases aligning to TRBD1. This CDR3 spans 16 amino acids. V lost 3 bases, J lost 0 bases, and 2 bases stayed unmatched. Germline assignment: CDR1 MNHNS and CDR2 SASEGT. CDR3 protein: CASSETGGTTNEKLFF. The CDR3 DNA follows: TGTGCCAGCAGTGAGACAGGGGGAACAACTAATGAAAAACTGTTTTTT.

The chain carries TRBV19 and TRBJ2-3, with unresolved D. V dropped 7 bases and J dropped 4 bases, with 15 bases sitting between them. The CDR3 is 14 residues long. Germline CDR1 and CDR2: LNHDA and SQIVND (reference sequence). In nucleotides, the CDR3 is TGTGCCAGTACCCCTCTCGGCAGAGCAGATACGCAGTATTTT. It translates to CASTPLGRADTQYF. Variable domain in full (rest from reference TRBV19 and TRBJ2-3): DGGITQSPKYLFRKEGQNVTLSCEQNLNHDAMYWYRQDPGQGLRLIYYSQIVNDFQKGDIAEGYSVSREKKESFPLTVTSAQKNPTAFYLCASTPLGRADTQYFGPGTRLTVL.

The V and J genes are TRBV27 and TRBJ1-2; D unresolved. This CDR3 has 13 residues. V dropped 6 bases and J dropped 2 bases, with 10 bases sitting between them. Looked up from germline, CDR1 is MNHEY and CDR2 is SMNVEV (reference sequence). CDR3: CASSPTTNYGYTF. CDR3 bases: TGTGCCAGCAGCCCGACAACAAACTATGGCTACACCTTC.

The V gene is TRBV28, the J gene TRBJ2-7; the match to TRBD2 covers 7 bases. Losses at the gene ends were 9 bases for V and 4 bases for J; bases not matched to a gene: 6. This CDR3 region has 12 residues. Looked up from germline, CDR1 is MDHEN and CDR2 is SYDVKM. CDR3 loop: CASLSGTYEQYF. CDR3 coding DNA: TGTGCCAGTCTAAGCGGGACGTACGAGCAGTACTTC.

The chain's CDR3 is CASSMNRETGELFF. The CDR3 nucleotides are TGTGCCAGTAGTATGAATAGGGAAACCGGGGAGCTGTTTTTT. This chain uses TRBV19 with TRBJ2-2; D gene unclear. The CDR3 has 14 residues. The V and J ends lost 3 bases and 5 bases respectively, with 10 bases between them. CDR1 is LNHDA and CDR2 is SQIVND in the germline V gene (reference sequence).

CDR3 nucleotide sequence: TGCGCCAGCAGCCCCGGACGAACCACAGATACGCAGTATTTT. Translating it yields CASSPGRTTDTQYF. The J gene is TRBJ2-3, the V gene TRBV4-1, with no clear D. The CDR3 has 14 amino acids. Germline lookup yields CDR1 MGHRA and CDR2 YSYEKL. Trimming cost V 4 bases and J 2 bases, with 10 bases left between them.

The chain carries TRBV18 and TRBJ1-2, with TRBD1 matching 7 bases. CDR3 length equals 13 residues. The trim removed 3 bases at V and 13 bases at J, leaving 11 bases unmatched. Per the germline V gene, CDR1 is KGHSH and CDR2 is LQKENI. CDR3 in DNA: TGTGCCAGCTCACCGGGATTTGAGGGGGCTATCACCTTC. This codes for CASSPGFEGAITF.